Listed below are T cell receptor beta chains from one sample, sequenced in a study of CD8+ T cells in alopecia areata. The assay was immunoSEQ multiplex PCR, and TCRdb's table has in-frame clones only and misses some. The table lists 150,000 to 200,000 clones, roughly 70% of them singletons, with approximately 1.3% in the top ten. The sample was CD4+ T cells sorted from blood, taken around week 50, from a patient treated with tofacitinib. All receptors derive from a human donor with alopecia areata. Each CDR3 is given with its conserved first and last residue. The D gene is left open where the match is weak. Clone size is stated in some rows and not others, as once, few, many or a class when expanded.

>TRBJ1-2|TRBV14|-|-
CASSANLNYGYTF
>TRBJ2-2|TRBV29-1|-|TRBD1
CSVDREDTGELFF
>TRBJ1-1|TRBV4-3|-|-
CASSQDRGPGGTEAFF
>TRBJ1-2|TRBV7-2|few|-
CASSSQQGNYGYTF
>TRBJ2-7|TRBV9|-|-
CASSGPGSYEQYF
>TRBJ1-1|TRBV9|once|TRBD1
CASSVGTGSNTEAFF
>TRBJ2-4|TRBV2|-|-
CASSGPTRGAKNIQYF
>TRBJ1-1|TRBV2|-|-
CASSDLRLNTEAFF
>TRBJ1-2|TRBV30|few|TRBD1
CAWSTGTGESGYTF
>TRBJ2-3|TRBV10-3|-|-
CAISGTDTQYF